The rows below give T cell receptor beta chains drawn from one sample of a study of blood T cell repertoires in COVID-19. The assay was immunoSEQ multiplex PCR, and TCRdb's table has in-frame clones only and misses some. Of about 30,000 clones listed, about 85% were seen once; the top ten hold 9% to 9.5%. The sample consisted of peripheral blood. These receptors were obtained from a human donor in a cohort sampled during active COVID-19. CDR3s include the opening cysteine and the closing phenylalanine or tryptophan. A D gene is named only where the DNA matches it firmly. Some rows mark clone size as missing; the rest say once, few, many or name a class of expanded clone.

d_call j_call clone_size v_call cdr3_nt cdr3_aa
TRBD1 TRBJ1-2 . TRBV19 TGTGCCACCAGACTACCGGGACAGGTTTTTGGGGGCTATGGCTACACCTTC CATRLPGQVFGGYGYTF
. TRBJ2-7 . TRBV7-6 TGTGCCAGCAGCTTAGGACTAGCCTACGAGCAGTACTTC CASSLGLAYEQYF
TRBD1 TRBJ1-4 . TRBV27 TGTGCCAGCGGATTCTCCGGGACAGAGAATGAAAAACTGTTTTTT CASGFSGTENEKLFF
. TRBJ2-7 . TRBV20-1 TGCAGTGCCAGAGGAGTCTACGAGCAGTACTTC CSARGVYEQYF
. TRBJ1-6 . TRBV6-6 TGTGCCAGCAGTTTAACAGGGCGGAATTCACCCCTCCACTTT CASSLTGRNSPLHF
TRBD1 TRBJ2-5 . TRBV15 TGTGCCACCAGCAGAGAACAGGGGAAAGAGACCCAGTACTTC CATSREQGKETQYF
TRBD1 TRBJ2-3 . TRBV4-1 TGCGCCACCCCCCAGCTGGGCGGACAGGGGGACACAGATACGCAGTATTTT CATPQLGGQGDTDTQYF
TRBD2 TRBJ2-3 . TRBV18 TGTGCCAGCTCACCACCGGGAGCGGGGGGGGATCGAGATACGCAGTATTTT CASSPPGAGGDRDTQYF
. TRBJ1-4 . TRBV18 TGTGCCAGCTCGCCGGACAGCCCCCGTGAAAAACTGTTTTTT CASSPDSPREKLFF
. TRBJ2-5 once TRBV7-8 TGTGCCAGCAGCTTCGGGGGCCAAGAGACCCAGTACTTC CASSFGGQETQYF
. TRBJ1-2 . TRBV5-1 TGCGCCAGCAGCCTTAGCAGTGCCTCCAACTATGGCTACACCTTC CASSLSSASNYGYTF
. TRBJ2-1 . TRBV20-1 TGCAGTGCTAGTCTAGGGGCCGGCTCCTACAATGAGCAGTTCTTC CSASLGAGSYNEQFF
TRBD1 TRBJ1-5 . TRBV19 TGTGCCACCTCGGACAGGGGCAATCAGCCCCAGCATTTT CATSDRGNQPQHF
. TRBJ2-7 . TRBV5-1 TGCGCCAGCAGCTTGGGCCAGTCCTACGAGCAGTACTTC CASSLGQSYEQYF
TRBD2 TRBJ2-2 . TRBV19 TGTGCCAGTAGTATTACTTTCGTTCAGGGAGGGACGAACACCGGGGAGCTGTTTTTT CASSITFVQGGTNTGELFF
. TRBJ1-1 . TRBV9 TGTGCCAGCAGCGGGGACATGAACACTGAAGCTTTCTTT CASSGDMNTEAFF
TRBD1 TRBJ2-7 . TRBV19 TGTGCCAGTAGTATAACCTCCGGGACAGTACCCTACGAGCAGTACTTC CASSITSGTVPYEQYF
. TRBJ1-2 . TRBV7-9 TGTGCCAGCAGCTTAGACAGGGACTATGGCTACACCTTC CASSLDRDYGYTF
TRBD2 TRBJ2-4 . TRBV30 TGTGCCTGGAGTGTAGGACTAGCGAGCTTTGCCAAAAACATTCAGTACTTC CAWSVGLASFAKNIQYF
TRBD1 TRBJ1-4 . TRBV19 TGTGCCAGTAGAGTTGGACAGGGCCATAATGAAAAACTGTTTTTT CASRVGQGHNEKLFF
TRBD2 TRBJ2-5 . TRBV6-2/TRBV6-3 TGTGCCAGCAGTTACTCGAGTGGCGGGGGGATTGGGAAGACCCAGTACTTC CASSYSSGGGIGKTQYF
TRBD2 TRBJ2-7 . TRBV19 TGTGCCAGTAGTATCCTAGCGGGGGGTGCCTACGAGCAGTACTTC CASSILAGGAYEQYF
. TRBJ1-2 . TRBV25-1 TGTGCCAGCAGTCTTTCGGGGAGTACCAAGTGGAGCAACTATGGCTACACCTTC CASSLSGSTKWSNYGYTF
. TRBJ2-1 . TRBV10-3 TGTGCCATCAAAGAAGTAACAGGGAGAAACAATGAGCAGTTCTTC CAIKEVTGRNNEQFF
TRBD2 TRBJ2-1 . TRBV6-5 TGTGCCACCTCCGTAGCGGGAGTGGGTGAGCAGTTCTTC CATSVAGVGEQFF
. TRBJ1-6 . TRBV3-1/TRBV3-2 TGTGCCAGCAGCCCTGCGGGGGACCGGAATTCACCCCTCCACTTT CASSPAGDRNSPLHF
. TRBJ1-1 . TRBV6-5 TGTGCCAGCAGCTCAGGGAAGAACACTGAAGCTTTCTTT CASSSGKNTEAFF
TRBD2 TRBJ2-7 . TRBV2 TGTGCCAGCAGTGACGTACTAGCGGGCTACCCTGGGGACGAGCAGTACTTC CASSDVLAGYPGDEQYF
TRBD1 TRBJ1-1 . TRBV28 TGTGCCAGCAGTACCCCTCAGGGGGCCGCTGAAGCTTTCTTT CASSTPQGAAEAFF
. TRBJ1-1 . TRBV5-1 TGCGCCAGCAGCTCGGGGGAAGGGGATATTCTTATGAACACTGAAGCTTTCTTT CASSSGEGDILMNTEAFF
. TRBJ2-1 once TRBV4-2 TGTGCCAGTAGCCAAGATATCGGCAACGGGAGTCCCCTCAATGAGCAGTTCTTC CASSQDIGNGSPLNEQFF
TRBD2 TRBJ2-7 few TRBV4-2 TGTGCCAGCAGCCAGGGGACTAGCGGGGACCTCGGCTACGAGCAGTACTTC CASSQGTSGDLGYEQYF
TRBD2 TRBJ2-1 once TRBV10-2 TGCGCCAGCAGTGAGTCTCTCACTAGCGGGAGCCCCTACAATGAGCAGTTCTTC CASSESLTSGSPYNEQFF
TRBD1 TRBJ1-1 . TRBV27 TGTGCCAGCAGTTTATCGGGACAGGGGGCGCGAGCTTTCTTT CASSLSGQGARAFF
. TRBJ1-1 once TRBV5-4 TGTGCCAGCAGCTTCCACAGGGCTGAAGCTTTCTTT CASSFHRAEAFF
TRBD2 TRBJ2-3 . TRBV11-2 TGTGCCAGCAGCCCCGCCAGCGGGGTGGATACGCAGTATTTT CASSPASGVDTQYF
. TRBJ2-1 . TRBV2 TGTGCCAGCAGTAACCAGGGTGAGCAGTTCTTC CASSNQGEQFF
. TRBJ1-2 . TRBV5-1 TGCGCCAGCAGCTTTGCGGGGGGTGGCTACACCTTC CASSFAGGGYTF
TRBD1 TRBJ2-1 . TRBV7-9 TGTGCCAGCAGACAAGACAGGGGGTCGTCTTACCATGAGCAGTTCTTC CASRQDRGSSYHEQFF
. TRBJ2-7 . TRBV7-9 TGTGCCAGCAGCTTAGGGCAGGGTACCTACGAGCAGTACTTC CASSLGQGTYEQYF
TRBD2 TRBJ2-3 . TRBV24-1 TGTGCCACCAGTGATTCCGGGACTAGCGGGGGGGCCGCGGTGCAGTATTTT CATSDSGTSGGAAVQYF
. TRBJ2-2 . TRBV6-5 TGTGCCAGCAGTTCTGGCCCCAGACAGGAGGCCGGGGAGCTGTTTTTT CASSSGPRQEAGELFF
TRBD1 TRBJ2-2 few TRBV18 TGTGCCAGCTCACCAACGGGACAGGGAGGACTCCGGGAGCTGTTTTTT CASSPTGQGGLRELFF
TRBD1 TRBJ1-1 . TRBV12-3/TRBV12-4 TGTGCCAGCACCTCGACAGGGGAAGCTTTCTTT CASTSTGEAFF
TRBD2 TRBJ2-1 . TRBV19 TGTGCCAGTAGGCCTAGCGGGGGGGTTGATGAGCAGTTCTTC CASRPSGGVDEQFF
TRBD2 TRBJ2-7 once TRBV6-1 TGTGCCAGCAGTGAAGTCTGGGGGGGAGGGGACGAGCAGTACTTC CASSEVWGGGDEQYF
TRBD2 TRBJ2-1 . TRBV6-1 TGTGCCAGCAGTGAAGCGCCTAGCGGGAGACCGTACAATGAGCAGTTCTTC CASSEAPSGRPYNEQFF
. TRBJ2-2 . TRBV5-1 TGCGCCAGCAGCTTGGAGTCACTATCTAGGGGGGAGCTGTTTTTT CASSLESLSRGELFF
TRBD1 TRBJ1-5 . TRBV25-1 TGTGCCAGCAGTGATCCCCCGGAATCAAGGGGGCCCAATCAGCCCCAGCATTTT CASSDPPESRGPNQPQHF
TRBD1 TRBJ1-5 . TRBV27 TGTGCCAGCAACAGACAGGGGGGAAATCAGCCCCAGCATTTT CASNRQGGNQPQHF
TRBD1 TRBJ2-5 . TRBV10-1 TGCGCCAGCAGTGAAGACAGGGGGCAAGAGACCCAGTACTTC CASSEDRGQETQYF
. TRBJ2-7 . TRBV18 TGTGCCAGCTCACCTGCAGGGGCTGACGAGCAGTACTTC CASSPAGADEQYF
TRBD1 TRBJ1-5 large TRBV2 TGTGCCAGCAGTTCTACCGGGACAGGGGACCGAGCCCAGCATTTT CASSSTGTGDRAQHF
. TRBJ1-2 . TRBV7-2 TGTGCCAGCAGCTTAAACCGACTGATAACTAACTATGGCTACACCTTC CASSLNRLITNYGYTF
. TRBJ2-7 . TRBV5-1 TGCGCCAGCAGCTTGGCCGGCGGGGGCGGTTCCTACGAGCAGTACTTC CASSLAGGGGSYEQYF